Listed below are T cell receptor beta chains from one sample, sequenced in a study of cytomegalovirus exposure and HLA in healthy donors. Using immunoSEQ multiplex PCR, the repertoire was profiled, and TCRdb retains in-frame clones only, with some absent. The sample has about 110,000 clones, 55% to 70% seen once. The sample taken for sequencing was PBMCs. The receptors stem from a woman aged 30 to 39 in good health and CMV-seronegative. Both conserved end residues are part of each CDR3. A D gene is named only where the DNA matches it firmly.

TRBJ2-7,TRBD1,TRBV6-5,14,CASSRDRVVWEQYF
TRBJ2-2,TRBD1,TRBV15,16,CATSDRGIENTGELFF
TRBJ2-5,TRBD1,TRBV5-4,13,CALGRGYQETQYF
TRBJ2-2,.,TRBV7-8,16,CASSLVSLATTGELFF
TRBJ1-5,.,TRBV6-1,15,CASSEGGGGNQPQHF
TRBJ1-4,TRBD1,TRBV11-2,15,CASSLSTGGGEKLFF
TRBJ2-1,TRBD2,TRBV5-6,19,CASSLWSVGRHVPYNEQFF
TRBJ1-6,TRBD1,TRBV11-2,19,CASSSETGALSSLRSLLHF
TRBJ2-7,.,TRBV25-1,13,CASSEQGRYEQYF
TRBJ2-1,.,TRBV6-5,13,CASRGSAGKRQFF
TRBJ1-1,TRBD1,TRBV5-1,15,CASSLDGQGRTEAFF
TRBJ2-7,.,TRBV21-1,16,CASSKELCASSYEQYF
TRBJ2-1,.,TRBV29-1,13,CSVGVADDNEQFF
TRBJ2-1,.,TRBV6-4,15,CASTQRDFGVSEQFF
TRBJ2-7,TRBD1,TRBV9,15,CASSVGQGPIYEQYF
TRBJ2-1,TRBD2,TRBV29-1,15,CSVLGLAGPYNEQFF
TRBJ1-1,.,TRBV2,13,CASALTRNTEAFF